The clone carrying this T cell receptor beta chain turned up a few times. No antigen is known for it. The CDR3 runs to 17 residues. CDR1 is KGHSH and CDR2 is LQKENI in the germline V gene. V was pared by 0 bases and J by 3 bases, with 8 bases of the junction left unmatched. These data are taken from a study of T cells after yellow fever vaccination. Broader study findings: Few clonotypes appeared in both CD4 and CD8 compartments.

TCRdb passed the 5' RACE reads through MiXCR, listing each CDR3 protein once. The repertoire has 300,000 to 400,000 distinct CDR3 sequences, 4% of them found once; the top ten carry more than 20%. The sample was PBMCs, taken 5 days after the yellow fever booster vaccination. V gene TRBV18 combines with J gene TRBJ2-3; 8 bases are a match to TRBD2. This receptor was taken from a man in his late teens or twenties who received the YFV17D yellow fever vaccine. CDR3 sequence: CASSPPTAGGLTDTQYF. For the CDR3, the DNA is TGTGCCAGCTCACCACCAACGGCGGGGGGCCTAACAGATACGCAGTATTTT.